These 5 T cell receptor beta chains came from one sample sequenced in a study of shared clonotypes between healthy human individuals. The method was immunoSEQ multiplex PCR; TCRdb's version includes in-frame clones alone and lacks a portion of them. The table lists approximately 2,300,000 clones, 85% to 95% of them singletons. The sample taken for sequencing was naive CD4+ T cells from PBMCs. The subset denotes: CD45RA+ positively selected. The receptors come from a man aged 18-30 years in good health. Some clones in this sample may be carry-over from other donors' samples.

The chain carries TRBV27 and TRBJ2-7, with 9 positions matching TRBD1. This CDR3 spans 14 amino acids. CDR1 and CDR2 (germline): MNHEY, SMNVEV (reference sequence). V trimming: 8 bases; J trimming: 6 bases; junction bases outside the gene matches: 11. This chain's CDR3 is CASCRGQGLREQYF. The CDR3 nucleotides are TGTGCCAGCTGCAGGGGACAGGGCCTTCGCGAGCAGTACTTC.

The chain's CDR3 is CASRSPTGGYGYTF. The CDR3, as DNA: TGTGCCAGCAGATCCCCGACAGGGGGCTATGGCTACACCTTC. This chain joins TRBV6-5 and TRBJ1-2, with 9 bases aligning to TRBD1. V was pared by 6 bases and J by 4 bases, with 6 bases of the junction left unmatched. This CDR3 contains 14 residues. Germline V gene lookup returns CDR1 MNHEY and CDR2 SVGAGI.

The chain couples TRBV4-1 to TRBJ2-2; D tentatively fits TRBD1 or TRBD2 (6 bases each). The CDR3 has 16 residues. The germline V gene encodes CDR1 MGHRA and CDR2 YSYEKL. V gave up 1 base and J gave up 5 bases, with 14 bases separating them. The CDR3, as DNA: TGCGCCAGCAGCCAAGGTTCGGGGGCGCGTACCGGGGAGCTGTTTTTT. It codes for CASSQGSGARTGELFF.

The genes are TRBV11-1 and TRBJ2-3; the match to TRBD2 covers 11 bases. V lost 5 bases, J lost 4 bases, and 8 bases stayed unmatched. The germline CDR1 and CDR2 sequences are SGHAT and FQDESV (reference sequence). This CDR3 has 16 amino acids. The DNA for the CDR3 is TGTGCCAGCAGCGGGCTACTAGCGGGGGCGGCAGATACGCAGTATTTT. Encoded protein: CASSGLLAGAADTQYF.

In the case of this clone: Other nucleotide sequences from this sample produce the same CDR3. The chain has TRBV7-9 and TRBJ2-3; D gene unclear. Germline-derived CDR1 and CDR2 are SEHNR and FQNEAQ (reference sequence). This CDR3 has 12 amino acids. Between the trimmed V and J ends, which lost 5 bases and 0 bases, there was a span of 3 bases. In DNA, the CDR3 is TGTGCCAGCAGCCCAAGCACAGATACGCAGTATTTT. Translating gives CASSPSTDTQYF.